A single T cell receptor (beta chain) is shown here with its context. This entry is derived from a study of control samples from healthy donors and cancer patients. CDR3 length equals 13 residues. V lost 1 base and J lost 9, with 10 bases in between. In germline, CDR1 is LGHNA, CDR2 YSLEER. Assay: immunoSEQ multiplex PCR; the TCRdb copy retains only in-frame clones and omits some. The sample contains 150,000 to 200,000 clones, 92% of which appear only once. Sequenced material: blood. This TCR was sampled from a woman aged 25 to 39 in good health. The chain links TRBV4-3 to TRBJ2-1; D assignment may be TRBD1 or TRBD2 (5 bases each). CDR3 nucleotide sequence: TGCGCCAGCAGCCAAGGAGCTGGGACTGAGCAGTTCTTC. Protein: CASSQGAGTEQFF.